This T cell receptor (beta chain) is drawn from a study of blood T cells in healthy people across ages. General study results and limits: Higher diversity, along with more naive CD4+ cells, distinguished long-lived donors from aged donors.

A J-beta primer mix and a sample-barcoded 5' primer were used in a second PCR of roughly 6 to 11 cycles. One entry per CDR3 protein results from TCRdb running MiXCR on the 5' RACE reads. The repertoire holds about 510,000 distinct CDR3 sequences, about 28% seen once, with 3% to 4% in the top ten. Concerning this clonotype: Its target is not known.

Germline CDR1 is LGHDT and CDR2 is YNNKEL (reference sequence). This CDR3 comprises 15 residues. J gave up 7 bases and V 4 bases, and 4 bases lay outside the gene matches. In addition, the sample was reused for a study of T cells of mothers and their children. That study adds: The people who donated were a few healthy Caucasian mothers and their six children.

The sequenced sample consisted of blood. The clonotype originates from a boy between 2 and 15 years old in good health. The rearrangement uses TRBV3-1 and TRBJ2-3; the match to TRBD2 covers 14 bases. In nucleotides, the CDR3 is TGTGCCAGCAGCCTGGGACTAGCGGGAGTTTATACGCAGTATTTT. Translated: CASSLGLAGVYTQYF.